This TCR beta chain was captured in a study of CD8 T cells in Susac syndrome. The CDR3 covers 17 residues. Looked up from germline, CDR1 is SQVTM and CDR2 is ANQGSEA. Trimming removed 3 bases from V and 4 bases from J, with 24 bases in between. It was with random hexamers that roughly 0.45 to 1 ug RNA was reverse transcribed. MiXCR was run by TCRdb on the immunoSEQ multiplex PCR reads, yielding one entry per CDR3 protein. The table has roughly 47,000 distinct CDR3 sequences, more than 85% seen once. The sample was CD8+ T cells from PBMCs. The TCR comes from a human donor in good health. The chain carries TRBV29-1 and TRBJ2-5, with a possible D match to TRBD1 (6 bases). CDR3 DNA sequence: TGCAGCGTTGAGAGTTGGGACACGGGTCCCGGGGCAGAGACCCAGTACTTC. Translation gives CSVESWDTGPGAETQYF.